This T cell receptor beta chain emerged from a study of cytomegalovirus exposure and HLA in healthy donors (dated by TCRdb to 2017 to 2019). About the full investigation: An earlier analysis of fewer than 750 of the donors reported approximately 260 Gb of sequence data and around 110 million unique TCR beta sequences obtained from about 170 million T cells. Among a few hundred genotyped donors of the cohort, an average of around 240,000 unique TCR beta nucleotide sequences were sequenced per donor, roughly 18% of them non-productive. Typing coverage varied by locus: about 620-630 donors for A, B, C, DRB1 and DQB1; more than 500 for DQA1; 600 to 610 for DPA1; 450 to 480 for DPB1. Along with the approximately 700-subject first cohort, a separate validation cohort of about 110 different subjects was used. Of the 300 to 450 genotyped donors, roughly 80% were placed in the genetic ancestry cluster associated with self-reported Caucasian donors. The study aimed to test whether cataloging public T cell receptors could reveal signatures of past pathogen exposure. An early release covering roughly 580 HLA-typed donors comprised about 300 gigabases of sequencing data and approximately 80 million unique TCR sequences. A later analysis re-analyzed previously published TCR beta repertoires from hundreds of donors and added high-resolution HLA genotyping to study TCR occurrence patterns. Using immunosequencing, the study profiled T cell repertoires from 666 subjects and related those repertoires to cytomegalovirus serostatus. A later genetic analysis used genome-wide SNP genotypes for about 65% of the roughly 670 donors, treating that subset as a discovery cohort. High-throughput TCR immunosequencing, statistical association of individual TCRs with disease status, and machine learning were combined to predict cytomegalovirus infection status. Every discovery cohort repertoire had been produced on one sequencing platform. HLA typing covered class I and class II loci at four-digit resolution. Donor age, sex, ethnicity and CMV serostatus were compiled alongside the repertoire data. Four or five DR-DQ haplotypes were treated as single units for association and clustering because of strong linkage in the cohort. In an earlier analysis of a few hundred of the donors, high-throughput TCR beta sequencing was used to judge whether each TCR beta V gene segment behaved as functional or pseudogenic. The later analysis used no new phenotypic data to find candidate immune exposures, relying instead on TCR beta sequences and their occurrence across donors.

The cohort was made up of 500 to 800 healthy bone marrow donors. All cohort members were sampled while nominally healthy, although unrecorded immune exposures were likely present. The donor tested CMV seropositive and was one of the 289 seropositive cohort members. A peripheral blood sample was collected from each donor, and TCR beta sequencing was performed on peripheral blood mononuclear cells. The Qiagen DNeasy Blood Extraction Kit was used to extract genomic DNA from the blood cell samples. The library came from the immunoSEQ multiplex PCR assay. For the multiplex PCR, a mixture combining 60 forward primers for TCR Vbeta segments and 13 reverse primers for TCR Jbeta segments was used. A multiplex PCR assay on genomic DNA amplified the CDR3 region of rearranged TCR beta genes. Amplified TCR beta libraries were sequenced as 87-base-pair reads on the Illumina HiSeq System. The source study handled its data this way. A later analysis tallied around 80 million unique TCR beta chains across the 666 repertoires, and 10 million to 11 million of those chains were shared by two or more donors. To remove PCR and sequencing errors, raw reads were error-corrected and collapsed into unique sequences using a nearest-neighbor algorithm that merged closely related sequences. To assign V, D and J gene segments, CDR3 sequences were aligned to IMGT reference sequences. For a sequence to be retained, at least a six-nucleotide match to both a V gene segment and a J gene segment was required. Rearrangements were classified as productive when the CDR3 lacked stop codons and remained in frame with V and J, and all other rearrangements were classified as non-productive. Following IMGT convention, CDR3 was defined as the stretch from the second conserved V-encoded cysteine to the conserved J-encoded phenylalanine. In an earlier analysis of more than 550 of the donors, sequences lacking an unambiguous match to a single V gene segment were excluded. In an earlier analysis of about 590 of the donors, a V segment was called functional when productive rearrangements were above 56.7%, and segregating when the standard deviation between donors exceeded 5%. A statistical classification framework was developed to diagnose cytomegalovirus status using the catalog of TCR beta chain sequences. V and J gene assignment, in a later analysis, came from comparing TCR nucleotide sequences with IMGT/GENE-DB human TR gene sequences. In a later analysis, CDR3 sequences and most-parsimonious VDJ recombination scenarios were assigned using the TCRdist pipeline. In a later analysis, each TCR beta chain was defined by its CDR3 amino acid sequence together with its V-gene family, and reads without a unique V-gene family were excluded. A later analysis removed 592 highly shared, low-generation-probability nucleotide sequences to deal with suspected cross-contamination and a sequencing artifact. For each public chain, a later analysis derived a clonal expansion index from normalized ranks of inferred template counts within each repertoire. In a later analysis, generation probabilities were computed using a VDJ recombination model fitted to out-of-frame rearrangements, and the results were checked against IGoR. A later analysis scored TCR-TCR, TCR-HLA and TCR-CMV co-occurrence with hypergeometric tests, applying a repertoire-size bias correction to TCR pairs. In a later analysis, false discovery rates were estimated by permuting HLA or CMV assignments 20 times. In a later analysis, co-occurring TCRs were grouped using DBSCAN, and TCRdist sequence similarity was added for clustering within HLA-allele-positive subsets. For co-occurrence clustering, repertoires with fewer than 30,000 or more than 120,000 public chains were excluded, along with about five repertoires with anomalous nucleotide sharing. This is the immuneACCESS table as TCRdb keeps it, with only in-frame sequences that have V and J called. A part of the clones is gone; compared with another copy, unresolved V genes explain less than half, and the rest is unexplained. V, J and clone size derive from that table, while D and trimming were established from the DNA sequence. The sample includes 90,000 to 120,000 clones, with approximately 79% observed a single time. Roughly 15% of the sample comes from the top ten.

CDR1 and CDR2 are drawn from the germline V gene (reference sequence): SEHNR, FQNEAQ. Spanning cysteine to phenylalanine, the CDR3 consists of 17 amino acids. Only CDR3 DNA is held: 51 bases, read in frame from base 1. The V end gives up 4 bases and the J end 5 bases, leaving 12 bases in the junction not matched to a gene. Comment on this clone: Its antigen target is currently unknown. Base qualities are missing; no much larger clone stands one base away.

The study at large found these results: A later analysis reported that several top co-occurrence clusters appeared linked to parvovirus B19, influenza, CMV and Epstein-Barr virus. A few of the identified cytomegalovirus-associated TCR beta chains were confirmed in vitro to be specific for cytomegalovirus antigens. The authors suggested that the approach could potentially be extended to other disease states and immunological phenotypes. In a later analysis, TCR association rates were found to vary across HLA loci, with the most associated TCRs seen for DRB1 alleles and the fewest for HLA-C alleles. Linkage disequilibrium might explain the correlated functional status among segregating V segments, but an unknown experimental factor could not be excluded. Because counts were too low, seventeen rarely observed V segments, including chromosome 9 orphons, were excluded from the earlier analysis of 587 of the donors. The classifier was reported to diagnose cytomegalovirus status with high specificity and sensitivity in both the original cohort and the validation cohort. In a later analysis, HLA-associated TCR beta chains were found to be more clonally expanded and to have lower generation probabilities than equally common non-associated chains. In an earlier analysis of 587 of the donors, most TCR beta V segments appeared in productive rearrangements about 90% or about 30% of the time, broadly matching IMGT annotations. While some public TCRs were present in many individuals, most TCR sequences turned up only very rarely across donors. The study gave a list of under 200 TCR beta chains associated with cytomegalovirus. In a later genetic analysis, a missense DCLRE1C variant was associated with V-gene and J-gene trimming of TCR beta chains, and the association was replicated in an independent cohort. A group of highly shared sequence variants was considered likely to be a technical artifact of the sequencing pipeline. Most CMV-associated TCR beta chains appeared to be HLA-restricted in a later analysis, and the HLA associations seemed to be driven largely by CMV exposure. The only immune exposure information available for the cohort was CMV serostatus. The presence/absence analyses assumed that sequencing depth was roughly uniform across donors, and that assumption may not be true. A later genetic analysis reported fewer N-insertions in productive TCRs among donors in an Asian-associated ancestry cluster than the roughly 640-donor mean. Some IMGT-functional V segments, including TRBV6-2 and TRBV6-3, could not be told apart with the 87-base-pair reads, so those segments were excluded. A further reported finding was that TCR beta sequences accurately predicted the HLA-A and HLA-B alleles for most subjects in the first cohort. In a later analysis, 15,000 to 20,000 TCR beta sequences were associated with specific HLA alleles at a false discovery rate of 0.05. Because HLA typing was missing for some donors at each locus, association tests included only the typed subset. Only TCR beta chains were sequenced in this cohort, and the absence of alpha or paired-chain data limited detectable features. Strong co-occurrence of HLA alleles, especially DR and DQ, made assigning TCR associations to individual alleles difficult.

The sequence came from a woman aged 35 to 49 in good health and CMV-seropositive. The specimen was PBMCs. The chain employs TRBV7-9 and TRBJ2-2, with 8 central nucleotides matching TRBD1. The CDR3 amino acid sequence is: CASSSQGAQRDTGELFF. The nucleotides read TGTGCCAGCAGCTCCCAGGGGGCGCAGAGGGATACCGGGGAGCTGTTTTTT.